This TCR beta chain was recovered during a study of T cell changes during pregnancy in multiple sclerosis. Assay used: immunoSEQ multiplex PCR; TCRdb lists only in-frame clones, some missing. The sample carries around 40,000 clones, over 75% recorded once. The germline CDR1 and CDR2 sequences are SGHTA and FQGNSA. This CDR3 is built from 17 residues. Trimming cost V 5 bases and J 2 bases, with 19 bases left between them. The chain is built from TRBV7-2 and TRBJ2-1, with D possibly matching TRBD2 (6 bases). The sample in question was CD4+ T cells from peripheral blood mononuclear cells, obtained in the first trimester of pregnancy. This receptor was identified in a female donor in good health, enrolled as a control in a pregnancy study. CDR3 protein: CASSTPGGGTAYNEQFF. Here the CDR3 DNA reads TGTGCCAGCAGCACCCCAGGTGGCGGGACCGCCTACAATGAGCAGTTCTTC.